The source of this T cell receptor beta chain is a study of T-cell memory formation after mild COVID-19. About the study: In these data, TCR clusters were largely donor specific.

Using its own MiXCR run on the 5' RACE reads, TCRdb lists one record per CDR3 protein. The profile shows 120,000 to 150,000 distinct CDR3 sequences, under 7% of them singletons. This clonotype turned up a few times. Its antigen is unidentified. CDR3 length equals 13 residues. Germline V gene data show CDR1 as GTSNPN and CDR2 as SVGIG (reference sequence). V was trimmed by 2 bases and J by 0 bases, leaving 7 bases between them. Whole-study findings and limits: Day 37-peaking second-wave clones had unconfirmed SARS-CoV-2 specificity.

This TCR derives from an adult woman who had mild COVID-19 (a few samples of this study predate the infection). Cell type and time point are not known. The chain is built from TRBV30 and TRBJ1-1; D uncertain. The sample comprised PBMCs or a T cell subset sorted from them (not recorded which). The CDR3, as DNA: TGTGCCTGGAGTAAGGCAGTGAACACTGAAGCTTTCTTT. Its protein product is CAWSKAVNTEAFF.